What follows are 16 T cell receptor beta chains derived from one specimen sequenced in a study of blood T cell repertoires in COVID-19 (dated by TCRdb to the early 2020s). The library was made by the immunoSEQ multiplex PCR assay. TCRdb mirrors the immuneACCESS table, restricted to in-frame sequences. Some clones are absent from its copies; in checked studies, under half trace to an unresolved V gene, and the reason for the others is unknown. The sample table contains about 280,000 clones; only one count was recorded for roughly 80% of them. Clones ranked in the top ten supply more than 4% of the sample. The sequencing input was PBMCs or T cells enriched from blood (not recorded which). These receptors were obtained from a man aged 35-49 years who had been exposed to COVID-19.

The chain carries TRBV5-4 and TRBJ1-2; D is uncertain. Trimming shortened V by 4 bases and J by 4 bases, and 14 bases separated the two germline ends. This CDR3 contains 14 residues. Germline CDR1 reads SGHNT; CDR2 reads YYREEE (reference sequence). In nucleotides, the CDR3 is TGTGCCAGCAGCCTGCGCCCCCGGGTCTATGGCTACACCTTC. Encoded protein: CASSLRPRVYGYTF.

The CDR3 loop reads CASSPSERFTDTQYF. The CDR3 DNA follows: TGTGCCAGCAGCCCATCCGAGCGGTTCACAGATACGCAGTATTTT. J is TRBJ2-3 and V is TRBV7-6; possibly TRBD2 for D (5 bases). Trimming pared 5 bases from V and 2 bases from J, leaving 14 bases between. CDR3 length: 15 residues. Germline V lookup: CDR1 SGHVS, CDR2 FNYEAQ.

The chain uses TRBV6-5 and TRBJ1-1, with TRBD1 identical over 8 bases. The CDR3 is made up of 15 amino acids. In germline, CDR1 is MNHEY, CDR2 SVGAGI. V lost 2 bases and J lost 5; bases outside the gene matches: 7. DNA of the CDR3: TGTGCCAGCAGTTACCTCAGGGGGCGCGGGACTGAAGCTTTCTTT. Translated, it gives CASSYLRGRGTEAFF.

A single count supports this clone. The rearrangement joins TRBV27 to TRBJ2-3; 8 nucleotides agree with TRBD1. CDR1 is MNHEY and CDR2 is SMNVEV in the germline V gene (reference sequence). J was trimmed by 0 bases and V by 8 bases; bases with no gene match: 16. The CDR3 is made up of 18 amino acids. The CDR3 DNA follows: TGTGCCAGCGGGTTTGAGATGACAGGGGTCGGTAGCACAGATACGCAGTATTTT. Protein product: CASGFEMTGVGSTDTQYF.

This clone was observed a handful of times. The chain joins TRBV6-1 to TRBJ1-6; the match to TRBD1 covers 9 bases. The V and J ends lost 1 base and 9 bases, in that order; junction bases with no gene match: 1. Germline V gene sequence: CDR1 MNHNS, CDR2 SASEGT. The CDR3 spans 14 residues. The CDR3 nucleotides are TGTGCCAGCAGTGAAGGGACAGGGGTTTCACCCCTCCACTTT. This translates into CASSEGTGVSPLHF.

The rearrangement joins TRBV24-1 to TRBJ2-1, with D unclear. This CDR3 is built from 15 residues. The ends were cut back, 3 bases at V and 0 bases at J, with 8 bases in the middle. The V gene's germline CDR1 is KGHDR and CDR2 SFDVKD. CDR3 nucleotide sequence: TGTGCCACCAGTGATGCCGCGAGCTCCTACAATGAGCAGTTCTTC. Translating gives CATSDAASSYNEQFF.

The chain employs TRBV4-1 and TRBJ1-6, with D perhaps matching TRBD1 (5 bases). This CDR3 region has 17 residues. Germline CDR1 and CDR2: MGHRA and YSYEKL. V dropped 0 bases and J dropped 9 bases, with 18 bases sitting between them. The CDR3 is CASSQESRERGISPLHF. The CDR3 coding sequence is TGCGCCAGCAGCCAAGAATCAAGGGAACGGGGGATTTCACCCCTCCACTTT.

Concerning this clone itself: Other DNA sequences in the same sample also yield this CDR3. V and J are TRBV29-1 and TRBJ2-7; TRBD2 matches at 8 bases. The V gene's germline CDR1 is SQVTM and CDR2 ANQGSEA. The trim removed 6 bases at V and 3 bases at J, leaving 7 bases unmatched. The CDR3 contains 13 residues. The CDR3 reads CSVVLADYYEQYF. DNA for the CDR3: TGCAGCGTCGTACTAGCGGACTACTACGAGCAGTACTTC.

V gene TRBV6-5 combines with J gene TRBJ1-3, with 7 nucleotides matching TRBD1. From germline, CDR1 is MNHEY and CDR2 SVGAGI. There are 14 residues in the CDR3. V shed 8 bases, J shed 0 bases, and the junction held 4 bases outside the gene matches. Here the CDR3 DNA reads TGTGCCAGCCGACCAGGGGGCTCTGGAAACACCATATATTTT. Protein: CASRPGGSGNTIYF.

V and J are TRBV10-3 and TRBJ1-2; D uncertain. Germline CDR1 reads ENHRY; CDR2 reads SYGVKD. The CDR3 has 13 amino acids. Trimming cost V 8 bases and J 3 bases, with 13 bases left between them. The CDR3 DNA sequence: TGTGCCATCTCTCTGGAGCGGGACTATGGCTACACCTTC. It specifies CAISLERDYGYTF.

This clone has just one count. The chain employs TRBV7-2 and TRBJ1-5; TRBD1 matches 11 bases. The V gene end was trimmed by 3 bases and the J gene end by 9 bases; junction bases not matched to a gene: 19. The CDR3 extends over 19 amino acids. CDR1 and CDR2 from the germline V gene are SGHTA and FQGNSA. CDR3 protein: CASSFFPRTGGLQGLPQHF. For the CDR3, the DNA is TGTGCCAGCAGCTTTTTTCCGAGGACAGGGGGCCTACAGGGGCTGCCCCAGCATTTT.

The rearrangement links TRBV6-5 to TRBJ2-1; 10 bases fit TRBD2. V gave up 2 bases and J gave up 6 bases; unmatched junction bases: 7. The CDR3 has 16 amino acids. Germline loops: CDR1 MNHEY, CDR2 SVGAGI. DNA of the CDR3: TGTGCCAGCAGTTACGAGGCTAGCGGGAGTCCCAATGAGCAGTTCTTC. It codes for CASSYEASGSPNEQFF.

The genes are TRBV6-5 and TRBJ1-2; D remains unclear. Deletions cut 6 bases from V and 4 bases from J, with 12 bases between. The germline V gene encodes CDR1 MNHEY and CDR2 SVGAGI. CDR3 length: 13 amino acids. The CDR3 DNA is TGTGCCAGCAGAAGACAAGGATCCTATGGCTACACCTTC. Its translation is CASRRQGSYGYTF.

The genes are TRBV29-1 and TRBJ1-5; 7 nucleotides line up with TRBD1. The CDR3 extends over 13 amino acids. Per germline, CDR1 SQVTM and CDR2 ANQGSEA. V gave up 6 bases and J gave up 2 bases; unmatched junction bases: 4. CDR3 sequence reads: CSVQGQGNQPQHF. The CDR3 DNA reads as TGCAGCGTGCAAGGACAGGGCAATCAGCCCCAGCATTTT.

This clone has only one observation. The chain joins TRBV6-6 to TRBJ1-2; 8 nucleotides match TRBD1. J gave up 4 bases and V 0 bases, and 4 bases lay outside the gene matches. CDR1 and CDR2 (germline): MNHNY, SVGAGI (reference sequence). The CDR3 length is 15 residues. CDR3: CASSYSQGAIYGYTF. In DNA form, the CDR3 reads TGTGCCAGCAGTTACTCGCAGGGGGCAATCTATGGCTACACCTTC.

This chain links TRBV7-9 with TRBJ1-2, with D perhaps matching TRBD1 (6 bases). The CDR3 length is 18 residues. V was clipped by 5 bases and J by 3 bases, with 25 bases between them. Germline V gene data show CDR1 as SEHNR and CDR2 as FQNEAQ (reference sequence). CDR3 in amino acids: CASSPTYRTTQGYYGYTF. For the CDR3, the DNA is TGTGCCAGCAGCCCCACCTACCGCACAACACAGGGTTACTATGGCTACACCTTC.